The 25 T cell receptor beta chains presented below share a single source sample, sequenced in a study of metastatic and nonmetastatic thyroid tumors. TCRdb recomputed clones from the PCR reads via MiXCR. The sample carries 90,000 or so clones, around 9.2% recorded once. All patients reached thyroid surgery having received no treatment beforehand. Sequencing was carried out using blood. The receptors shown here come from a female donor with papillary thyroid cancer or a benign thyroid nodule (not recorded which). Some clones in this sample may be carry-over from other donors' samples.

In its sample, this clone was seen many times. The chain recombines TRBV6-1 with TRBJ1-1; the match to TRBD1 covers 7 bases. The V segment lost 6 bases and the J segment 4 bases; nucleotides outside the gene matches: 2. Germline V gene lookup returns CDR1 MNHNS and CDR2 SASEGT. The CDR3 extends over 12 amino acids. The CDR3 nucleotides are TGTGCCAGCAGCAGGGGGAGCACTGAAGCTTTCTTT. It translates to CASSRGSTEAFF.

This clone has ten or more counts. V usage is TRBV7-9 and J usage is TRBJ2-5, with 9 bases fitting TRBD1. CDR1 and CDR2 (germline): SEHNR, FQNEAQ (reference sequence). The CDR3 is made up of 17 amino acids. V trimming: 5 bases; J trimming: 5 bases; junction bases outside the gene matches: 15. This CDR3 reads CASSGRTGDLLWETQYF. CDR3 nucleotide sequence: TGTGCCAGCAGCGGAAGGACAGGGGATTTACTTTGGGAGACCCAGTACTTC. The full variable domain, completed using reference TRBV7-9 and TRBJ2-5, is DTGVSQNPRHKITKRGQNVTFRCDPISEHNRLYWYRQTLGQGPEFLTYFQNEAQLEKSRLLSDRFSAERPKGSFSTLEIQRTEQGDSAMYLCASSGRTGDLLWETQYFGPGTRLLVL.

The chain links TRBV20-1 to TRBJ1-2, with D uncertain. CDR1 is DFQATT and CDR2 is SNEGSKA in the germline V gene (reference sequence). The germline V and J ends were trimmed by 2 bases and 1 base, with 5 bases remaining between them. The CDR3 runs 12 residues. The CDR3 loop reads CSARPDNYGYTF. The CDR3 DNA reads as TGCAGTGCTAGACCCGATAACTATGGCTACACCTTC.

This clone has ten or more counts. V is TRBV7-2 and J is TRBJ1-1; a possible D gene is TRBD1 (5 bases). The germline CDR1 and CDR2 sequences are SGHTA and FQGNSA. The germline V and J ends were trimmed by 4 bases and 9 bases, with 15 bases remaining between them. There are 13 residues in the CDR3. The CDR3 coding sequence is TGTGCCAGCAGCTCCCTCGACGGGGCCCAAGCTTTCTTT. Its translation: CASSSLDGAQAFF.

Of note for this clone: This clone may be a read error of a much larger clone one base away. This rearrangement joins TRBV7-9 to TRBJ1-5, with unresolved D. The CDR3 contains 12 residues. Trimming shortened V by 3 bases and J by 10 bases, and 10 bases separated the two germline ends. Germline V lookup: CDR1 SEHNR, CDR2 FQNEAQ (reference sequence). The chain's CDR3 is CASSFVEHPQHF. For the CDR3, the DNA is TGTGCCAGCAGCTTTGTTGAGCATCCCCAGCATTTT.

This chain connects TRBV20-1 to TRBJ2-1, with D perhaps matching TRBD2 (7 bases). Per germline, CDR1 DFQATT and CDR2 SNEGSKA (reference sequence). The length of the CDR3 is 15 residues. The V and J ends lost 5 bases and 0 bases respectively, with 14 bases between them. CDR3 sequence (DNA): TGCAGTGCTTACGAGGGGGGGTCCTCCTACAATGAGCAGTTCTTC. It yields the protein CSAYEGGSSYNEQFF.

A few counts support this clone. The J gene is TRBJ2-7, the V gene TRBV29-1, with 8 bases that match TRBD1. This CDR3 has 13 residues. Germline V gives CDR1 SQVTM, CDR2 ANQGSEA. V shed 4 bases, J shed 7 bases, and the junction held 9 bases outside the gene matches. This chain's CDR3 is CSVVRTGSGEQYF. The CDR3 coding sequence is TGCAGCGTTGTAAGGACAGGGTCTGGGGAGCAGTACTTC.

This clone was detected a few times. J is TRBJ2-5 and V is TRBV2, with TRBD1 as a possible D gene (5 bases). Trimming cost V 4 bases and J 10 bases, with 13 bases left between them. The germline gives CDR1 SNHLY, CDR2 FYNNEI. This CDR3 comprises 12 residues. DNA for the CDR3: TGTGCCAGCAGTGCAGGGAATGTAGACCAGTACTTC. As protein: CASSAGNVDQYF.

In this sample, this clone turned up many times. This chain uses TRBV4-1 with TRBJ2-5; 9 nucleotides line up with TRBD2. The CDR3 is made up of 16 amino acids. Trimming cost V 0 bases and J 1 base; bases outside gene matches: 3. The germline gives CDR1 MGHRA, CDR2 YSYEKL. This CDR3 reads CASSQDSGGSQETQYF. Here the CDR3 DNA reads TGCGCCAGCAGCCAAGATAGCGGGGGCTCCCAAGAGACCCAGTACTTC.

The chain uses TRBV20-1 and TRBJ2-3; D perhaps matches TRBD1 (6 bases). V lost 5 bases and J lost 4, with 13 bases in between. The CDR3 totals 13 residues. Per germline, CDR1 DFQATT and CDR2 SNEGSKA (reference sequence). CDR3 sequence (DNA): TGCAGTGCTTCAGGGGTCTGCGCAGATACGCAGTATTTT. Protein: CSASGVCADTQYF.

This clone occurred many times. The gene calls are TRBV3-1 and TRBJ2-3; the match to TRBD2 covers 8 bases. Germline-derived CDR1 and CDR2 are LGHDT and YNNKEL (reference sequence). V gave up 4 bases and J gave up 4 bases; unmatched junction bases: 4. There are 14 residues in the CDR3. Here the CDR3 DNA reads TGTGCCAGCAGCCTCGGACTAGCCGCAGATACGCAGTATTTT. Translation: CASSLGLAADTQYF.

This clone was detected many times. The chain is built from TRBV20-1 and TRBJ1-6, with D possibly matching TRBD1 (5 bases). The germline V gene encodes CDR1 DFQATT and CDR2 SNEGSKA (reference sequence). V was cut by 4 bases and J by 5 bases, with 9 bases left in between. The CDR3 loop spans 13 amino acids. In DNA, the CDR3 is TGCAGTGCTAAGGAGGGGCATAATTCACCCCTCCACTTT. Its protein is CSAKEGHNSPLHF.

The table lists this clone with many counts. The chain carries TRBV6-1 and TRBJ1-2; TRBD1 is a possible D gene (6 bases). The CDR3 has 14 amino acids. Germline assignment: CDR1 MNHNS and CDR2 SASEGT. V was cut by 6 bases and J by 4 bases, with 15 bases left in between. The CDR3: CASRPQGGTYGYTF. As DNA, the CDR3 is TGTGCCAGCAGGCCTCAAGGGGGGACCTATGGCTACACCTTC.

This clone was observed many times. The chain joins TRBV2 to TRBJ2-7; D unclear. The CDR3 runs 14 residues. Germline V CDR1 and CDR2: SNHLY, FYNNEI. Trimming took 4 bases from V and 6 from J, leaving 16 bases between them. DNA of the CDR3: TGTGCCAGCAGTGGACGGTTATCCTCTATCGAGCAGTACTTC. Its protein is CASSGRLSSIEQYF.

Concerning this clone itself: This may stem from a read error, because a much larger clone lies one nucleotide away. Other DNA sequences within the sample encode an identical CDR3. This sequence joins TRBV6-1 and TRBJ2-7; tentatively, D is TRBD1 (6 bases). Per the germline V gene, CDR1 is MNHNS and CDR2 is SASEGT. Trimming took off 1 base at V and 3 bases at J, with 16 bases between the two ends. The CDR3 has 16 residues. The CDR3 DNA is TGTGCCAGCAGTGAAGGGCAGGGGTCAGGATACTACGAGCAGTACTTC. Amino acids: CASSEGQGSGYYEQYF.

This clone was counted many times. The chain joins TRBV10-3 to TRBJ2-4, with D uncertain. CDR1 and CDR2 (germline): ENHRY, SYGVKD. The V gene lost 0 bases and the J gene lost 2 bases, with 14 bases spanning the gap. The CDR3 runs to 17 residues. As DNA, the CDR3 is TGTGCCATCAGTGAGTCCAGTGGACCGTCGTCCAAAAACATTCAGTACTTC. This encodes CAISESSGPSSKNIQYF.

This clone was found many times. J is TRBJ2-5 and V is TRBV20-1, with 11 bases that match TRBD2. Germline V lookup: CDR1 DFQATT, CDR2 SNEGSKA (reference sequence). V lost 3 bases, J lost 5 bases, and 11 bases stayed unmatched. This CDR3 comprises 16 residues. CDR3 nucleotides: TGCAGTGCTAGCCCGTTTAGCGGGGGGGCGGAGGAGACCCAGTACTTC. Protein sequence: CSASPFSGGAEETQYF.

There are many counts of this clone. The genes are TRBV20-1 and TRBJ2-7; possibly TRBD1 for D (6 bases). The CDR3 runs to 14 residues. V shed 1 base and J shed 0 bases, with 10 bases lying between them. Germline V lookup: CDR1 DFQATT, CDR2 SNEGSKA (reference sequence). For the CDR3, the DNA is TGCAGTGCTAGAGCGGGACACAACTCCTACGAGCAGTACTTC. Residues: CSARAGHNSYEQYF.

The sample holds many counts of this clone. J is TRBJ1-1 and V is TRBV6-1, with no clear D. Trimming stripped 7 bases from V and 7 bases from J, with 13 bases between. CDR3 length: 12 residues. The germline V gene has CDR1 MNHNS and CDR2 SASEGT. The CDR3: CASKISVGEAFF. Here the CDR3 DNA reads TGTGCCAGCAAAATTTCAGTGGGTGAAGCTTTCTTT.

The table lists this clone with many counts. The rearrangement joins TRBV2 to TRBJ1-5, with a tentative D call TRBD1 (5 bases). V was shortened by 2 bases and J by 3 bases, with 8 bases between the two germline ends. CDR1 SNHLY and CDR2 FYNNEI come from the germline V gene. CDR3 size: 14 residues. CDR3 amino acids: CASSESGYNQPQHF. The CDR3 nucleotides read TGTGCCAGCAGTGAATCAGGGTACAATCAGCCCCAGCATTTT.

The chain combines TRBV2 with TRBJ2-3, with 9 bases aligning to TRBD1. The V gene's germline CDR1 is SNHLY and CDR2 FYNNEI. Losses at the gene ends were 8 bases for V and 2 bases for J; bases not matched to a gene: 17. CDR3 length: 18 amino acids. CDR3 sequence reads: CASDGAQGAHSFTDTQYF. The CDR3 coding sequence is TGTGCCAGCGACGGGGCACAGGGGGCACACTCGTTCACAGATACGCAGTATTTT.

The sample holds many counts of this clone. This chain links TRBV7-6 with TRBJ2-3; tentative D call: TRBD1 (6 bases). Deletions cut 1 base from V and 3 bases from J, with 8 bases between. Germline V gene lookup returns CDR1 SGHVS and CDR2 FNYEAQ. The CDR3 has 14 residues. The DNA of the CDR3 is TGTGCCAGCAGCTTAGGAGGACAGACAGATACGCAGTATTTT. Translating it yields CASSLGGQTDTQYF.

This clone came up many times. Given a much more abundant clone one base away, this may be a read error. The V gene is TRBV5-4, the J gene TRBJ1-2, with TRBD1 identical over 7 bases. J was trimmed by 2 bases and V by 4 bases; bases with no gene match: 2. CDR3 length: 13 residues. Germline CDR1 and CDR2: SGHNT and YYREEE (reference sequence). The CDR3 spells CASSPTGNYGYTF. In nucleotides, the CDR3 is TGTGCCAGCAGCCCGACAGGGAACTATGGCTACACCTTC.

At least ten counts were recorded for this clone. The rearrangement uses TRBV7-2 and TRBJ1-5; D is unclear. Per the germline V gene, CDR1 is SGHTA and CDR2 is FQGNSA. The CDR3 contains 13 residues. Trimming removed 6 bases from V and 3 bases from J, with 9 bases in between. The CDR3 spells CASSWGSNQPQHF. The CDR3 nucleotides read TGTGCCAGCAGTTGGGGTTCCAATCAGCCCCAGCATTTT. The variable domain in full, completed from reference TRBV7-2 and TRBJ1-5, reads GAGVSQSPSNKVTEKGKDVELRCDPISGHTALYWYRQSLGQGLEFLIYFQGNSAPDKSGLPSDRFSAERTGGSVSTLTIQRTQQEDSAVYLCASSWGSNQPQHFGDGTRLSIL.

This clone was seen at least ten times. The V and J genes are TRBV7-6 and TRBJ2-5; no reliable D call. This CDR3 has 15 residues. From germline, CDR1 is SGHVS and CDR2 FNYEAQ. Trimming removed 0 bases at V and 1 base at J, with 9 bases between. In nucleotides, the CDR3 is TGTGCCAGCAGCTTAGCGGGCAGCCCCCAAGAGACCCAGTACTTC. Its protein is CASSLAGSPQETQYF.